The 25 T cell receptor beta chains given below trace back to one sample, sequenced in a study of T cell responses to AZD1222 COVID-19 vaccine. This table comes from immunoSEQ multiplex PCR, and its TCRdb copy is limited to in-frame clones, with some not included. The sample holds about 210,000 clones, less than 95% seen once. The sequencing here drew on peripheral blood, taken 28 days after the second dose of the MenACWY control vaccine. Every receptor here comes from an adult who received the MenACWY meningococcal vaccine as a control.

The chain is built from TRBV25-1 and TRBJ1-5; a weak D match, TRBD1 (6 bases). Germline lookup yields CDR1 MGHDK and CDR2 SYGVNS. This CDR3 is built from 17 residues. Trimming removed 3 bases at V and 0 bases at J, with 15 bases between. The CDR3 loop is CASSDSDWGLSNQPQHF. The CDR3 DNA reads TGTGCCAGCAGTGATAGCGACTGGGGGCTTAGCAATCAGCCCCAGCATTTT.

The chain joins TRBV7-8 to TRBJ2-1, with 9 bases matching TRBD2. Per the germline V gene, CDR1 is SGHVS and CDR2 is FQNEAQ. Losses at the gene ends were 5 bases for V and 6 bases for J; bases not matched to a gene: 8. The CDR3 runs 15 residues. For the CDR3, the DNA is TGTGCCAGCAGCGCCGCGACTAGCGGCCGCAATGAGCAGTTCTTC. It specifies CASSAATSGRNEQFF.

V is TRBV30 and J is TRBJ1-2; D gene unclear. In germline, CDR1 is GTSNPN, CDR2 SVGIG (reference sequence). The CDR3 runs to 14 residues. V dropped 3 bases and J dropped 0 bases, with 11 bases sitting between them. CDR3 in DNA: TGTGCCTGGAGACGGAACCCCTCTAACTATGGCTACACCTTC. Its protein is CAWRRNPSNYGYTF. Full variable domain (rest looked up from reference TRBV30 and TRBJ1-2): SQTIHQWPATLVQPVGSPLSLECTVEGTSNPNLYWYRQAAGRGLQLLFYSVGIGQISSEVPQNLSASRPQDRQFILSSKKLLLSDSGFYLCAWRRNPSNYGYTFGSGTRLTVV.

The chain is built from TRBV5-1 and TRBJ2-3; D perhaps matches TRBD2 (6 bases). Per the germline V gene, CDR1 is SGHRS and CDR2 is YFSETQ. V dropped 3 bases and J dropped 1 base, with 12 bases sitting between them. The CDR3 extends over 15 amino acids. DNA of the CDR3: TGCGCCAGCAGCTACCGGGACTCGCGCACAGATACGCAGTATTTT. It encodes CASSYRDSRTDTQYF.

This clone was picked up many times. This chain uses TRBV27 with TRBJ1-2; D remains ambiguous. CDR3 size: 13 residues. In germline, CDR1 is MNHEY, CDR2 SMNVEV (reference sequence). Trimming removed 10 bases from V and 4 bases from J, with 16 bases in between. The CDR3: CATLRGMGYGYTF. The CDR3 coding sequence is TGTGCCACCCTACGCGGGATGGGCTATGGCTACACCTTC.

The chain couples TRBV5-1 to TRBJ2-3, with 8 bases matching TRBD2. This CDR3 has 15 residues. Germline values: CDR1 SGHRS, CDR2 YFSETQ. The J segment lost 3 bases and the V segment lost 0 bases, leaving 3 bases of the junction unmatched. This chain's CDR3 is CASSLVGLVTDTQYF. CDR3 nucleotides: TGCGCCAGCAGCTTGGTGGGACTAGTGACAGATACGCAGTATTTT.

The J gene is TRBJ2-7, the V gene TRBV13, with D maybe TRBD1 (5 bases). From germline, CDR1 is PRHDT and CDR2 FYEKMQ (reference sequence). The germline V and J ends were trimmed by 0 bases and 5 bases, with 5 bases remaining between them. CDR3 length equals 12 residues. The CDR3 nucleotides are TGTGCCAGCAGCTTAGGAGGGGACGAGCAGTACTTC. Its translation: CASSLGGDEQYF.

This sequence joins TRBV3-1 (or the pseudogene TRBV3-2) and TRBJ2-1; TRBD2 matches 11 bases. The V and J ends lost 4 bases and 5 bases, in that order; junction bases with no gene match: 4. This CDR3 spans 15 amino acids. CDR1 and CDR2 from the germline V gene are LGHDT and YNNKEL (reference sequence). The CDR3, as DNA: TGTGCCAGCAGCCCCGGGACTAGCGGAAACAATGAGCAGTTCTTC. Protein sequence: CASSPGTSGNNEQFF.

On this clone: This sample also contains other DNA sequences that code for the same CDR3. V usage is TRBV5-1 and J usage is TRBJ1-1; 7 nucleotides align to TRBD1. CDR1 is SGHRS and CDR2 is YFSETQ in the germline V gene. V was clipped by 3 bases and J by 1 base; unmatched bases: 3. This CDR3 has 14 amino acids. This CDR3 is CASSSGQPNTEAFF. CDR3 DNA: TGCGCCAGCAGCTCGGGACAGCCGAACACTGAAGCTTTCTTT.

This clone was found a few times. The chain joins TRBV6-5 to TRBJ1-2, with D hard to call. Germline loops: CDR1 MNHEY, CDR2 SVGAGI. V shed 5 bases and J shed 1 base, with 11 bases lying between them. This CDR3 comprises 14 residues. As DNA, the CDR3 is TGTGCCAGCAGTAACCAGGCTCGTAACTATGGCTACACCTTC. It yields the protein CASSNQARNYGYTF.

This clone is a singleton in its sample. The V gene is TRBV27, the J gene TRBJ2-7; 8 bases align to TRBD1. This CDR3 is 13 amino acids long. V gave up 5 bases and J gave up 3 bases; unmatched junction bases: 3. Germline CDR1 MNHEY, CDR2 SMNVEV (reference sequence). The CDR3 loop reads CASSRDRYYEQYF. CDR3 bases: TGTGCCAGCAGTCGGGACAGGTACTACGAGCAGTACTTC.

This clone has a handful of counts. This chain links TRBV7-9 with TRBJ1-2, with a tentative D call TRBD1 (5 bases). The length of the CDR3 is 15 residues. V was trimmed by 1 base and J by 2 bases, leaving 11 bases between them. The V gene's germline CDR1 is SEHNR and CDR2 FQNEAQ (reference sequence). The CDR3 nucleotides read TGTGCCAGCAGCTTAGGGGTCGCAGGGAACTATGGCTACACCTTC. Translating gives CASSLGVAGNYGYTF.

This clone was counted a single time. The J gene is TRBJ1-5, the V gene TRBV28; a weak D match, TRBD1 (5 bases). The V gene's germline CDR1 is MDHEN and CDR2 SYDVKM. V lost 5 bases, J lost 6 bases, and 17 bases lay in between. There are 15 residues in the CDR3. CDR3 protein: CASSTPPGPSQPQHF. The CDR3 DNA is TGTGCCAGCAGTACCCCGCCAGGGCCTAGTCAGCCCCAGCATTTT.

V is TRBV28 and J is TRBJ2-7; D remains unclear. The CDR3 is 11 residues long. CDR1 and CDR2 from the germline V gene are MDHEN and SYDVKM. Trimming pared 4 bases from V and 5 bases from J, leaving 6 bases between. CDR3 nucleotides: TGTGCCAGCAGTTCGTCCCACGAGCAGTACTTC. It encodes CASSSSHEQYF.

V usage is TRBV5-1 and J usage is TRBJ2-2; 7 positions match TRBD1. The CDR3 is 15 residues long. After removal of 1 base from V and 6 bases from J, the junction contained 6 bases not matched to a gene. Germline V lookup: CDR1 SGHRS, CDR2 YFSETQ. The CDR3 protein is CASSLQEGAAGELFF. The CDR3 DNA is TGCGCCAGCAGCTTGCAAGAGGGGGCGGCCGGGGAGCTGTTTTTT.

V is TRBV5-1 and J is TRBJ2-1, with 7 bases matching TRBD1. Germline CDR1 reads SGHRS; CDR2 reads YFSETQ. The CDR3 runs 18 residues. Unmatched junction bases numbered 13, after V lost 2 bases and J lost 2 bases. CDR3 in amino acids: CASSLEIRGGRPYNEQFF. In DNA, the CDR3 is TGCGCCAGCAGCTTAGAAATTCGAGGGGGCAGACCCTACAATGAGCAGTTCTTC. Drawing the rest from reference TRBV5-1 and TRBJ2-1, the complete variable domain is KAGVTQTPRYLIKTRGQQVTLSCSPISGHRSVSWYQQTPGQGLQFLFEYFSETQRNKGNFPGRFSGRQFSNSRSEMNVSTLELGDSALYLCASSLEIRGGRPYNEQFFGPGTRLTVL.

The CDR3 sequence is CASSLGLYENTEAFF. For the CDR3, the DNA is TGTGCCAGCAGCTTGGGACTGTACGAGAACACTGAAGCTTTCTTT. The chain combines TRBV7-7 with TRBJ1-1; weak D call: TRBD1 (5 bases). Between the trimmed V and J ends, which lost 3 bases and 1 base, there was a span of 12 bases. This CDR3 is 15 amino acids long. The germline V gene encodes CDR1 SSHAT and CDR2 FNYEAQ (reference sequence).

The rearrangement uses TRBV18 and TRBJ2-1; 7 nucleotides match TRBD2. V lost 5 bases and J lost 1; bases outside the gene matches: 8. CDR3 size: 16 residues. Germline V lookup: CDR1 KGHSH, CDR2 LQKENI. The CDR3: CASSTTGGLSYNEQFF. In DNA, the CDR3 is TGTGCCAGCTCAACAACCGGGGGGTTGTCCTACAATGAGCAGTTCTTC.

V usage is TRBV5-1 and J usage is TRBJ2-3; 9 nucleotides align to TRBD2. With V trimmed by 4 bases and J by 4 bases, 7 bases remained unmatched. CDR1 and CDR2 (germline): SGHRS, YFSETQ. The CDR3 totals 15 residues. In DNA, the CDR3 is TGCGCCAGCAGCCCGAGGGTAGCGGGAGCAGATACGCAGTATTTT. As protein: CASSPRVAGADTQYF. The whole variable domain, filled in from reference TRBV5-1 and TRBJ2-3, reads KAGVTQTPRYLIKTRGQQVTLSCSPISGHRSVSWYQQTPGQGLQFLFEYFSETQRNKGNFPGRFSGRQFSNSRSEMNVSTLELGDSALYLCASSPRVAGADTQYFGPGTRLTVL.

The J gene is TRBJ2-2, the V gene TRBV5-6, with D unresolved. Trimming removed 0 bases from V and 4 bases from J, with 10 bases in between. The CDR3 is made up of 15 amino acids. The germline V gene has CDR1 SGHDT and CDR2 YYEEEE. The CDR3 spells CASSLGYSGTGELFF. The CDR3 nucleotides read TGTGCCAGCAGCTTGGGGTACTCGGGCACCGGGGAGCTGTTTTTT.

The genes are TRBV5-1 and TRBJ1-2, with D unresolved. The CDR3 is made up of 13 amino acids. The V gene's germline CDR1 is SGHRS and CDR2 YFSETQ. V lost 4 bases and J 4 bases, leaving 11 bases between the germline ends. In DNA, the CDR3 is TGCGCCAGCAGCCCCCCGTCGAGCTATGGCTACACCTTC. Translation: CASSPPSSYGYTF.

This clone turned up a few times. The V and J genes are TRBV5-6 and TRBJ2-1; D not certain. The CDR3 is 14 amino acids. CDR1 is SGHDT and CDR2 is YYEEEE in the germline V gene. Trimming removed 3 bases at V and 0 bases at J, with 7 bases between. DNA for the CDR3: TGTGCCAGCAGCTCATTTAGCTCCTACAATGAGCAGTTCTTC. The encoded protein is CASSSFSSYNEQFF.

In nucleotides, the CDR3 is TGTGCCATCAGTGCCCCGGGTTTGTATGGCTACACCTTC. Translation: CAISAPGLYGYTF. This sequence joins TRBV10-3 and TRBJ1-2; D is uncertain. The CDR3 has 13 amino acids. Germline V gene lookup returns CDR1 ENHRY and CDR2 SYGVKD. V lost 4 bases, J lost 5 bases, and 11 bases lay in between.

The chain employs TRBV27 and TRBJ1-1; TRBD1 aligns across 11 bases. The CDR3 contains 18 residues. V lost 5 bases to trimming and J lost 3 bases; unmatched junction nucleotides: 14. CDR1 MNHEY and CDR2 SMNVEV come from the germline V gene (reference sequence). The CDR3 is CASSPMWTGGDADTEAFF. The CDR3 bases are TGTGCCAGCAGTCCGATGTGGACAGGGGGCGACGCGGACACTGAAGCTTTCTTT.

This chain uses TRBV5-4 with TRBJ1-1; tentative D call: TRBD1 (5 bases). CDR3 length: 14 amino acids. Trimming removed 4 bases at V and 5 bases at J, with 15 bases between. Germline CDR1 SGHNT, CDR2 YYREEE (reference sequence). The CDR3 spells CASSPRGVETEAFF. CDR3 in DNA: TGTGCCAGCAGCCCGAGGGGAGTGGAGACTGAAGCTTTCTTT.